This paragraph covers one TCR beta chain sequence. CD4+ cells yielded CD45RA+ naive and CD45RA-negative memory subsets. The assay was immunoSEQ multiplex PCR, and TCRdb's table has in-frame clones only and misses some. The data hold over 2 million clones, with roughly 92% observed a single time. This sample is part of a study of shared clonotypes between healthy human individuals. V dropped 5 bases and J dropped 4; count of bases not matched to a gene: 5. The CDR3 consists of 14 residues. Germline V gene sequence: CDR1 MNHNS, CDR2 SASEGT. The receptor was derived from a man between 18 and 29 years old in good health. Some clones in this sample may be carry-over from other donors' samples. The genes are TRBV6-1 and TRBJ2-5, with 9 positions matching TRBD1. The sequencing sample was made of naive CD4+ T cells from PBMCs. Subset in this sample: CD45RA+ positively selected. The CDR3 spells CASSKQGALETQYF. CDR3 DNA sequence: TGTGCCAGCAGTAAACAGGGGGCTTTAGAGACCCAGTACTTC.